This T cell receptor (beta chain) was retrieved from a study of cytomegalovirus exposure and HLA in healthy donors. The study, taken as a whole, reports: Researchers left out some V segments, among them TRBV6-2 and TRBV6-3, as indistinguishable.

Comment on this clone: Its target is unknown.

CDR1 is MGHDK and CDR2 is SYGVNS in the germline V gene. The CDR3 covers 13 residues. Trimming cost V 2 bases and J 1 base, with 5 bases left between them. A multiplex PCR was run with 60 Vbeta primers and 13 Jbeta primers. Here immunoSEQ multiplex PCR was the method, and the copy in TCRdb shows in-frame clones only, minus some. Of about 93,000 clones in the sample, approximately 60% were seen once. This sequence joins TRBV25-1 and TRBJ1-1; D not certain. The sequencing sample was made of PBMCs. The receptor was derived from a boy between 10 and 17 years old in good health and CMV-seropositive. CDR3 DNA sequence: TGTGCCAGCAGTGAACATCAGAACACTGAAGCTTTCTTT. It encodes CASSEHQNTEAFF.